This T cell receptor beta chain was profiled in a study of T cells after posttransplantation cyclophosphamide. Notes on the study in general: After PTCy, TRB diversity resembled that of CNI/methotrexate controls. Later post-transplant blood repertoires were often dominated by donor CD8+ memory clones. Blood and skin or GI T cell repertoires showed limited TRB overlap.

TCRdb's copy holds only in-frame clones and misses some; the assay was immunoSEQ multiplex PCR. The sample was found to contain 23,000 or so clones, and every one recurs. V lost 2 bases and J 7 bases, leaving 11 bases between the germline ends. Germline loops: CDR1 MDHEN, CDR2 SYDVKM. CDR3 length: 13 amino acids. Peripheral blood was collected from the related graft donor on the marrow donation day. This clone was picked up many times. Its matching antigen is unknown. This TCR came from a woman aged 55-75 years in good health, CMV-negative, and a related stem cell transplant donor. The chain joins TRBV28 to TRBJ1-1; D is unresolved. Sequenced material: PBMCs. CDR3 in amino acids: CASSLVVLGEAFF. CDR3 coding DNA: TGTGCCAGCAGTTTAGTGGTGCTAGGTGAAGCTTTCTTT.